Detailed here is one T cell receptor beta chain. Original processing notes: Amplification of reference gene primers provided the estimated nucleated cell counts. TCRdb keeps only in-frame clones here, not all; method: immunoSEQ multiplex PCR. The V and J calls and clone size were taken over from that table, and D and trimming were inferred from the DNA. This table has roughly 95,000 clones, 82% appearing once. The data were obtained in a study of blood T cell repertoires in COVID-19. Across the study: Samples of COVID-19 (acute and convalescent) were obtained from the United States, Italy and Spain. Sources were T cells, B-cell-depleted T cells, or PBMCs; the material itself was cDNA or gDNA.

CDR1 and CDR2 (germline): SNHLY, FYNNEI. J gave up 0 bases and V 4 bases, and 6 bases lay outside the gene matches. The CDR3 covers 16 residues. The sequence was obtained from a man older than 75 with acute or convalescent COVID-19. The sequenced material came from peripheral blood. The genes are TRBV2 and TRBJ1-2, with TRBD1 identical over 9 bases. CDR3 nucleotide sequence: TGTGCCAGCAGTGGGGGGACAGGGCGAGCTAACTATGGCTACACCTTC. Amino acids: CASSGGTGRANYGYTF.